This note documents a single T cell receptor beta chain sequence. Its antigen is undetermined. Investigators spread the genomic DNA of each subset evenly over several immunoSEQ plates. TCRdb's copy holds only in-frame clones and misses some; the assay was immunoSEQ multiplex PCR. The sample shows approximately 320,000 clones, less than 85% of them seen only once. This specimen comes from a study of shared clonotypes between healthy human individuals. Study overall: Per donor, three plates held CD4 naive cells, three held CD4 memory, two held CD8 naive and one held CD8 memory. Study-level findings and limits: Non-shared clonotypes displayed generation probabilities falling below those of clonotypes present in all four donors.

Germline loops: CDR1 KGHSH, CDR2 LQKENI. The CDR3 loop spans 12 amino acids. Trimming stripped 2 bases from V and 10 bases from J, with 11 bases between. Sequencing was performed on memory CD4+ T cells sorted from blood. Subset indicated: CD45RA-negative fraction. The receptor's source is a man aged 25-45 years in good health. V and J are TRBV18 and TRBJ1-1, with D possibly TRBD1 on 6 matching bases. CDR3 region: CASSPKGGRAFF. Written as DNA, the CDR3 is TGTGCCAGCTCACCAAAGGGGGGGCGAGCTTTCTTT.